Each of the 22 T cell receptor beta chains below was sequenced from the same sample in a study of cytomegalovirus exposure and HLA in healthy donors. The primer mix had 60 Vbeta and 13 Jbeta primers. Using immunoSEQ multiplex PCR, the repertoire was profiled, and TCRdb retains in-frame clones only, with some absent. The sample's table shows roughly 50,000 clones. Sequencing used PBMCs. Receptor source: a female donor in good health and CMV-seronegative.

The J gene is TRBJ1-5, the V gene TRBV18, with D possibly matching TRBD1 (5 bases). Germline V lookup: CDR1 KGHSH, CDR2 LQKENI. The germline V and J ends were trimmed by 6 bases and 7 bases, with 13 bases remaining between them. This CDR3 spans 13 amino acids. CDR3 loop: CASSPSGNQPQHF. DNA for the CDR3: TGTGCCAGCTCCCCCTCAGGGAACCAGCCCCAGCATTTT. Looking up the rest from reference TRBV18 and TRBJ1-5 gives the full variable domain: NAGVMQNPRHLVRRRGQEARLRCSPMKGHSHVYWYRQLPEEGLKFMVYLQKENIIDESGMPKERFSAEFPKEGPSILRIQQVVRGDSAAYFCASSPSGNQPQHFGDGTRLSIL.

The V call is TRBV7-9, the J call TRBJ2-3, with TRBD2 matching over 13 bases. The CDR3 is 18 amino acids. J lost 5 bases, V lost 1 base, and 9 bases had no gene match. Germline V gene sequence: CDR1 SEHNR, CDR2 FQNEAQ (reference sequence). The chain's CDR3 is CASSLVVRLAGGGDTQYF. DNA of the CDR3: TGTGCCAGCAGCTTAGTGGTTCGACTAGCGGGGGGTGGAGATACGCAGTATTTT.

This chain joins TRBV9 and TRBJ2-1, with 10 bases lining up with TRBD2. Trimming took 4 bases from V and 5 from J; bases not matched to a gene: 6. The CDR3 is 15 residues long. Germline V gene lookup returns CDR1 SGDLS and CDR2 YYNGEE. The CDR3 is CASSSRTSGNNEQFF. The CDR3 DNA reads TGTGCCAGCAGCTCACGGACTAGCGGCAACAATGAGCAGTTCTTC.

V and J are TRBV29-1 and TRBJ2-3; 8 bases map to TRBD1. The CDR3 is 11 residues long. The germline gives CDR1 SQVTM, CDR2 ANQGSEA. Losses at the gene ends were 7 bases for V and 10 bases for J; bases not matched to a gene: 7. CDR3: CSDMTGEAQYF. The CDR3 DNA is TGCAGCGACATGACAGGGGAGGCGCAGTATTTT.

This chain uses TRBV29-1 with TRBJ1-2, with D tentatively TRBD1 (5 bases). The germline V and J ends were trimmed by 5 bases and 8 bases, with 15 bases remaining between them. CDR3 length: 12 amino acids. Per the germline V gene, CDR1 is SQVTM and CDR2 is ANQGSEA. CDR3 DNA sequence: TGCAGCGTTCAACCGGGCCCAGGGGGCTACACCTTC. Translated, it gives CSVQPGPGGYTF.

The rearrangement links TRBV4-1 to TRBJ1-3, with D perhaps TRBD1 (5 bases). V dropped 2 bases and J dropped 0 bases, with 11 bases sitting between them. CDR3 length: 16 amino acids. The germline V gene encodes CDR1 MGHRA and CDR2 YSYEKL. The CDR3 protein is CASSQRGQGSGNTIYF. CDR3 coding DNA: TGCGCCAGCAGCCAACGAGGACAAGGCTCTGGAAACACCATATATTTT.

This chain joins TRBV11-1 and TRBJ1-2; 7 positions match TRBD1. The CDR3 runs 14 residues. Germline CDR1 reads SGHAT; CDR2 reads FQDESV (reference sequence). The ends lost 5 bases at V and 2 bases at J; junction bases unmatched: 5. CDR3 in DNA: TGTGCCAGCAGCGATTCGGGACAGAACTATGGCTACACCTTC. Translating it yields CASSDSGQNYGYTF.

This chain uses TRBV4-2 with TRBJ1-2, with no clear D. Trimming removed 0 bases from V and 7 bases from J, with 18 bases in between. Per germline, CDR1 LGHNA and CDR2 YNFKEQ. This CDR3 has 16 amino acids. CDR3 sequence: CASSQETQTTSSGYTF. The CDR3 bases are TGTGCCAGCAGCCAAGAAACGCAAACGACTTCATCTGGCTACACCTTC.

The chain recombines TRBV5-1 with TRBJ2-7; D call uncertain. The V gene's germline CDR1 is SGHRS and CDR2 YFSETQ. The CDR3 totals 13 residues. V lost 2 bases and J 0 bases, leaving 6 bases between the germline ends. CDR3 in amino acids: CASSFGGSYEQYF. CDR3 nucleotides: TGCGCCAGCAGCTTTGGCGGCTCCTACGAGCAGTACTTC.

CDR3 coding DNA: TGCGCCAGCAGACCTCTAGCGGGACATTCCTACGAGCAGTACTTC. This codes for CASRPLAGHSYEQYF. The chain has TRBV5-1 and TRBJ2-7, with TRBD2 matching over 9 bases. Germline V CDR1 and CDR2: SGHRS, YFSETQ. This CDR3 spans 15 amino acids. V gave up 5 bases and J gave up 1 base; unmatched junction bases: 7.

This chain links TRBV10-3 with TRBJ2-7, with TRBD1 identical over 10 bases. The CDR3 is 15 amino acids. The germline gives CDR1 ENHRY, CDR2 SYGVKD. Unmatched junction bases numbered 12, after V lost 6 bases and J lost 7 bases. The CDR3 spells CAISSRDRGSREQYF. The CDR3 DNA sequence: TGTGCCATCAGCAGCCGGGACAGGGGTTCACGGGAGCAGTACTTC.

J is TRBJ1-2 and V is TRBV13; D is perhaps TRBD1 (6 bases). Germline V lookup: CDR1 PRHDT, CDR2 FYEKMQ (reference sequence). CDR3 length: 14 residues. Trimming left V 0 bases short and J 3 bases short, with 8 bases between. The CDR3 sequence is CASSLGQGYYGYTF. Written as DNA, the CDR3 is TGTGCCAGCAGCTTAGGGCAGGGGTACTATGGCTACACCTTC.

The chain uses TRBV9 and TRBJ1-1; D is uncertain. The CDR3 totals 15 residues. V lost 1 base, J lost 0 bases, and 10 bases lay in between. CDR1 is SGDLS and CDR2 is YYNGEE in the germline V gene. Written as DNA, the CDR3 is TGTGCCAGCAGCGTATTGCGAGGGATGAACACTGAAGCTTTCTTT. Translating it yields CASSVLRGMNTEAFF.

The V and J genes are TRBV11-3 and TRBJ1-1; TRBD1 might be the D (6 bases). The V gene's germline CDR1 is SGHNT and CDR2 YENEEA. This CDR3 has 16 amino acids. With 0 bases removed from V and 1 base from J, the gap between germline ends came to 12 bases. CDR3 protein: CASSLDRWGQNTEAFF. The CDR3 DNA follows: TGTGCCAGCAGCTTAGATCGATGGGGGCAGAACACTGAAGCTTTCTTT. Supplemented by reference TRBV11-3 and TRBJ1-1, the full variable domain reads EAGVVQSPRYKIIEKKQPVAFWCNPISGHNTLYWYLQNLGQGPELLIRYENEEAVDDSQLPKDRFSAERLKGVDSTLKIQPAELGDSAVYLCASSLDRWGQNTEAFFGQGTRLTVV.

The chain recombines TRBV19 with TRBJ1-1, with D maybe TRBD1 (5 bases). Trimming took off 3 bases at V and 6 bases at J, with 11 bases between the two ends. The germline gives CDR1 LNHDA, CDR2 SQIVND (reference sequence). This CDR3 is built from 13 residues. CDR3 in amino acids: CASSMGGEAEAFF. For the CDR3, the DNA is TGTGCCAGTAGTATGGGAGGGGAGGCTGAAGCTTTCTTT.

V and J are TRBV7-2 and TRBJ2-6, with 13 bases matching TRBD2. CDR1 SGHTA and CDR2 FQGNSA come from the germline V gene. With V trimmed by 6 bases and J by 1 base, 9 bases remained unmatched. The CDR3 is 19 amino acids. The CDR3 loop is CASSSAPLAGGSGANVLTF. Written as DNA, the CDR3 is TGTGCCAGCAGTTCCGCCCCACTAGCGGGGGGGTCTGGGGCCAACGTCCTGACTTTC.

The genes are TRBV6-5 and TRBJ1-1; possible D gene TRBD1, 6 bases. Germline values: CDR1 MNHEY, CDR2 SVGAGI. This CDR3 has 12 amino acids. Trimming removed 4 bases from V and 12 bases from J, with 15 bases in between. Here the CDR3 DNA reads TGTGCCAGCAGTTCGACGTCAGGGGAAACTTTCTTT. It is translated as CASSSTSGETFF.

A remark on this clone: No DNA is shown, since the ends of the CDR3 on it are uncertain; the CDR3 is the one TCRdb lists. J is TRBJ1-2 and V is TRBV11-2; TRBD1 reflects the table's D call only, with no check against the DNA. The length of the CDR3 is 14 amino acids, counting both ends. Germline loops: CDR1 SGHAT, CDR2 FQNNGV. The CDR3 loop reads CASSLVGQYFGYTF.

The chain uses TRBV2 and TRBJ2-7; 7 bases are shared with TRBD1. This CDR3 region has 15 residues. J was trimmed by 5 bases and V by 7 bases; bases with no gene match: 14. CDR1 is SNHLY, CDR2 FYNNEI, per germline. This chain's CDR3 is CASIDGVTGVDEQYF. The CDR3 coding sequence is TGTGCCAGCATTGATGGGGTCACAGGGGTGGACGAGCAGTACTTC.

CDR3 protein: CASSQERAGDYGYTF. In DNA form, the CDR3 reads TGTGCCAGCAGCCAAGAAAGGGCGGGAGACTATGGCTACACCTTC. The V gene is TRBV4-2, the J gene TRBJ1-2; D is unclear. Germline assignment: CDR1 LGHNA and CDR2 YNFKEQ. The CDR3 is made up of 15 amino acids. V lost 0 bases to trimming and J lost 3 bases, with 11 bases between them.

The J gene is TRBJ1-2, the V gene TRBV14, with D unclear. The CDR3 is 13 amino acids. Trimming took off 4 bases at V and 5 bases at J, with 11 bases between the two ends. In germline, CDR1 is SGHDN, CDR2 FVKESK. The CDR3 protein is CASSPLPGYGYTF. In nucleotides, the CDR3 is TGTGCCAGCAGCCCTCTACCCGGGTATGGCTACACCTTC.

V usage is TRBV4-2 and J usage is TRBJ1-1; 8 bases map to TRBD1. Germline trimming cut 3 bases from V and 3 bases from J; bases unmatched to any gene: 9. The germline CDR1 and CDR2 sequences are LGHNA and YNFKEQ. The CDR3 length is 16 residues. The CDR3 loop reads CASSHGTGGSDTEAFF. DNA of the CDR3: TGTGCCAGCAGCCATGGAACAGGGGGGTCGGACACTGAAGCTTTCTTT.